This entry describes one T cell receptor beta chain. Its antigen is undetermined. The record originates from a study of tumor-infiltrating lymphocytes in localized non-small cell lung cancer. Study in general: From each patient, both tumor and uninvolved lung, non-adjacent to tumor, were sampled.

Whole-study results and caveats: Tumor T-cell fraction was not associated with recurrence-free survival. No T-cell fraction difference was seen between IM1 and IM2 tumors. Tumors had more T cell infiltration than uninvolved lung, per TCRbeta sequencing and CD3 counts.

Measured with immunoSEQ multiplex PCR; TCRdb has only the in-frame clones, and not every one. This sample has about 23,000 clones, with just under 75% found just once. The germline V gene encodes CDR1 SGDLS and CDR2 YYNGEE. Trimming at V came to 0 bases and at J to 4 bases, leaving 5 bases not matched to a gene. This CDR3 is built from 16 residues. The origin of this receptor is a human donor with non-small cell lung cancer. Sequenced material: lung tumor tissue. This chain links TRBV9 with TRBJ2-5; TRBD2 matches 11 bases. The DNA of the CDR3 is TGTGCCAGCAGCGTAGTGGCTAGCGGGGGGATAGAGACCCAGTACTTC. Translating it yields CASSVVASGGIETQYF. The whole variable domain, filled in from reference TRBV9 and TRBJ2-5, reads DSGVTQTPKHLITATGQRVTLRCSPRSGDLSVYWYQQSLDQGLQFLIQYYNGEERAKGNILERFSAQQFPDLHSELNLSSLELGDSALYFCASSVVASGGIETQYFGPGTRLLVL.